What follows are 10 T cell receptor beta chains derived from one specimen sequenced in a study of blood T cells in healthy people across ages. It was with a sample-barcoded 5' primer and a J-beta primer mix that a second PCR of roughly 6 to 11 cycles was run. MiXCR, applied by TCRdb to the 5' RACE reads, yields one record per CDR3 protein. The table has fewer than 900,000 distinct CDR3 sequences, 40% to 45% seen once. Sequencing used blood. The source is a woman in her fifties or sixties in good health.

The chain joins TRBV7-2 to TRBJ2-1; 10 bases fit TRBD2. The CDR3 is made up of 16 amino acids. CDR1 and CDR2 from the germline V gene are SGHTA and FQGNSA. J lost 10 bases, V lost 3 bases, and 12 bases had no gene match. In DNA form, the CDR3 reads TGTGCCAGCAGCTTCACAAGCGGGAGGGCCCTCGGAGAGCAGTTCTTC. Translated, it gives CASSFTSGRALGEQFF.

Concerning this clonotype itself: A single base separates this from a much larger clone, so it may be a read error. The chain uses TRBV5-8 and TRBJ1-5, with D possibly matching TRBD1 (5 bases). The CDR3 has 12 residues. Trimming removed 10 bases from V and 8 bases from J, with 16 bases in between. Germline V gene data show CDR1 as SGHTS and CDR2 as YDEGEE. As DNA, the CDR3 is TGTGCCTGCACGGGGGGGGAGAAGCCCCAGCATTTT. It yields the protein CACTGGEKPQHF.

On this clonotype itself: A read error may be the cause here, since a much bigger clone is one base away. V is TRBV20-1 and J is TRBJ1-2; D uncertain. V lost 0 bases and J 5 bases, leaving 19 bases between the germline ends. Germline CDR1 is DFQATT and CDR2 is SNEGSKA (reference sequence). CDR3 size: 16 residues. CDR3 sequence reads: CSARDMMTIFPYGYTF. The DNA for the CDR3 is TGCAGTGCTAGAGATATGATGACGATCTTCCCTTATGGCTACACCTTC.

The V gene is TRBV24-1, the J gene TRBJ2-7, with a possible D match to TRBD2 (6 bases). The CDR3 sequence is 11 residues long. Germline lookup yields CDR1 KGHDR and CDR2 SFDVKD. V was pared by 6 bases and J by 4 bases, with 6 bases between. The DNA for the CDR3 is TGTGCCACCAGTAGCGGGTACGAGCAGTACTTC. This translates into CATSSGYEQYF.

The rearrangement joins TRBV2 to TRBJ2-7; TRBD1 matches at 7 bases. This CDR3 spans 12 amino acids. Germline CDR1 reads SNHLY; CDR2 reads FYNNEI. The junction had 3 bases not matched to a gene; V was cut back by 6 bases and J by 4 bases. CDR3 DNA: TGTGCCAGCAGAGGACAGGTTTACGAGCAGTACTTC. This sequence encodes CASRGQVYEQYF.

The chain combines TRBV20-1 with TRBJ2-1, with 12 nucleotides matching TRBD2. J was trimmed by 7 bases and V by 6 bases; bases with no gene match: 7. Germline values: CDR1 DFQATT, CDR2 SNEGSKA (reference sequence). The CDR3 runs to 14 residues. This CDR3 reads CSAASGGVKNEQFF. Here the CDR3 DNA reads TGCAGTGCAGCTAGCGGGGGGGTAAAGAATGAGCAGTTCTTC.

This clonotype was counted only a few times. This chain joins TRBV20-1 and TRBJ2-7; 10 positions match TRBD2. J was trimmed by 6 bases and V by 1 base; bases with no gene match: 15. The germline gives CDR1 DFQATT, CDR2 SNEGSKA (reference sequence). The CDR3 totals 17 residues. CDR3 bases: TGCAGTGCTAGAGGCGGGGGTAGCGGGAGGTCTTCGGGCGAGCAGTACTTC. The encoded protein is CSARGGGSGRSSGEQYF.

V gene TRBV19 combines with J gene TRBJ2-3; a weak D match, TRBD2 (7 bases). V was shortened by 6 bases and J by 0 bases, with 13 bases between the two germline ends. Germline V gene data show CDR1 as LNHDA and CDR2 as SQIVND (reference sequence). CDR3 length equals 15 residues. In nucleotides, the CDR3 is TGTGCCAGTAGAGGGGGGGGGGCTAGCACAGATACGCAGTATTTT. Encoded protein: CASRGGGASTDTQYF.

A word on this clonotype: One end of the junction varies from germline; a read error may be responsible. This chain joins TRBV29-1 and TRBJ2-5, with TRBD2 as a possible D gene (7 bases). The CDR3 sequence is 12 residues long. CDR1 and CDR2 from the germline V gene are SQVTM and ANQGSEA. The CDR3 loop reads CSDAGEGETPYF. The DNA for the CDR3 is TGCAGCGACGCGGGAGAGGGGGAGACCCCGTACTTC.

This clonotype was counted at least ten times. The J gene is TRBJ2-4, the V gene TRBV24-1; no definite D call. The end of the DNA is better explained by TRBJ2-7, so the J call may be wrong. The CDR3 sequence is 11 residues long. Germline V gene lookup returns CDR1 KGHDR and CDR2 SFDVKD. Here the CDR3 DNA reads TGTGCCACCAGTGGGGGCTACGAGCAGTACTTC. It specifies CATSGGYEQYF.